This T cell receptor (beta chain) was sequenced in a study of CD8 T cells in Susac syndrome. CDR1 and CDR2 (germline): SEHNR, FQNEAQ (reference sequence). CDR3 size: 17 residues. Losses at the gene ends were 2 bases for V and 1 base for J; bases not matched to a gene: 8. Random hexamers served to reverse transcribe roughly 0.5 to 1 ug RNA. TCR beta CDR3 was amplified by immunoSEQ multiplex PCR. This amplification extended across 54 Vbeta and 13 Jbeta segments. TCRdb re-derived calls from the immunoSEQ multiplex PCR reads in MiXCR, one entry per CDR3 protein. The table lists fewer than 150,000 distinct CDR3 sequences, roughly 94% of them singletons.

Sequencing input: CD8+ T cells from PBMCs. The chain is built from TRBV7-9 and TRBJ2-1; TRBD1 matches 7 bases. This clonotype originated in a human donor in good health. The CDR3 here is CASSLSGTEHSYNEQFF. In DNA form, the CDR3 reads TGTGCCAGCAGCTTATCCGGGACAGAACATTCCTACAATGAGCAGTTCTTC.